The sequence of this TCR beta chain was determined in a study of T cell responses to AZD1222 COVID-19 vaccine. General observations from the study: Donors were largely white British and mainly female; clonal diversity was possibly underestimated.

Germline V gene lookup returns CDR1 LNHDA and CDR2 SQIVND (reference sequence). The CDR3 is 12 amino acids. Trimming stripped 1 base from V and 7 bases from J, with 5 bases between. Analyses pooled second doses at about 4 or about 12 weeks. The protocol was immunoSEQ multiplex PCR, while the TCRdb copy is restricted to in-frame clones and leaves out a portion. The sample has 100,000 to 150,000 clones, roughly 89% seen once. The count of this clone is one. What it binds is unknown. The chain carries TRBV19 and TRBJ1-5; no clear D gene. The sequencing here drew on peripheral blood, taken 28 days after the second AZD1222 dose. This sequence was found in an adult who received the AZD1222 COVID-19 vaccine. The CDR3 bases are TGTGCCAGTAGTATAGGGGCCCAGCCCCAGCATTTT. Its protein is CASSIGAQPQHF. Based on the CDR3 plus reference TRBV19 and TRBJ1-5, the full variable domain is DGGITQSPKYLFRKEGQNVTLSCEQNLNHDAMYWYRQDPGQGLRLIYYSQIVNDFQKGDIAEGYSVSREKKESFPLTVTSAQKNPTAFYLCASSIGAQPQHFGDGTRLSIL.